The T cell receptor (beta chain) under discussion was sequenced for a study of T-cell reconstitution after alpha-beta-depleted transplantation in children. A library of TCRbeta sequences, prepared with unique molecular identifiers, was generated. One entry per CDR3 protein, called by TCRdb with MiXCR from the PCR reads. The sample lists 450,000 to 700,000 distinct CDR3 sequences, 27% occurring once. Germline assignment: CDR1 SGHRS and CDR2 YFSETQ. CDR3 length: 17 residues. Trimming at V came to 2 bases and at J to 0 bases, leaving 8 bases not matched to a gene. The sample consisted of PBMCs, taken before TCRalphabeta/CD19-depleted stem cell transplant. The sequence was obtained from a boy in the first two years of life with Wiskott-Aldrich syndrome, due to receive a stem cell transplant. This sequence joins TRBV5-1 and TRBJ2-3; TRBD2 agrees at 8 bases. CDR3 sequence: CASSLVVTSDSTDTQYF. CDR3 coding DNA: TGCGCCAGCAGCTTAGTCGTGACTAGCGACAGCACAGATACGCAGTATTTT.